The 10 T cell receptor beta chains given below trace back to one sample, sequenced in a study of blood T cell repertoires in COVID-19. Data came from immunoSEQ multiplex PCR; TCRdb stores just in-frame clones and leaves some out. The sample gives some 160,000 clones, 70% to 85% of which show up once; 15% to 20% is in the top ten. Specimen: PBMCs or T cells enriched from blood (not recorded which). The receptors were sampled from a woman aged 70 to 79 in a cohort exposed to, infected with or recovered from COVID-19 (not recorded which).

The chain is built from TRBV27 and TRBJ1-4, with 10 bases identical to TRBD1. With V trimmed by 5 bases and J by 4 bases, 1 base remained unmatched. CDR1 and CDR2 from the germline V gene are MNHEY and SMNVEV (reference sequence). This CDR3 has 14 residues. This CDR3 is CASSRTGGNEKLFF. The CDR3 nucleotides are TGTGCCAGCAGTCGGACAGGGGGTAATGAAAAACTGTTTTTT.

V and J are TRBV20-1 and TRBJ2-3; D is possibly TRBD1 (5 bases). V was shortened by 3 bases and J by 2 bases, with 12 bases between the two germline ends. The germline gives CDR1 DFQATT, CDR2 SNEGSKA (reference sequence). The CDR3 is 14 amino acids. The CDR3 coding sequence is TGCAGTGCTAGTGGGTCAGGGAACACAGATACGCAGTATTTT. Amino acid sequence: CSASGSGNTDTQYF.

The chain carries TRBV28 and TRBJ1-2, with D possibly being TRBD1 (5 bases). This CDR3 is 15 amino acids long. Germline CDR1 MDHEN, CDR2 SYDVKM. The V gene lost 6 bases and the J gene lost 3 bases, with 17 bases spanning the gap. CDR3 coding DNA: TGTGCCAGCAGCTCCACCTCGGGACTTGACTATGGCTACACCTTC. Translated: CASSSTSGLDYGYTF.

V is TRBV5-4 and J is TRBJ1-6; D is possibly TRBD1 (5 bases). V lost 0 bases to trimming and J lost 7 bases, with 8 bases between them. Germline values: CDR1 SGHNT, CDR2 YYREEE (reference sequence). This CDR3 contains 14 residues. DNA for the CDR3: TGTGCCAGCAGCTTGGCAGGGAACAATTCACCCCTCCACTTT. Amino acids: CASSLAGNNSPLHF.

V is TRBV28 and J is TRBJ1-4; the D gene is possibly TRBD1 (6 bases). Trimming pared 3 bases from V and 7 bases from J, leaving 15 bases between. This CDR3 has 15 amino acids. Germline loops: CDR1 MDHEN, CDR2 SYDVKM. CDR3 nucleotides: TGTGCCAGCAGTTTTGTAGGGACAAGGGGTGAAAAACTGTTTTTT. The encoded protein is CASSFVGTRGEKLFF. The entire variable domain, with the rest obtained from reference TRBV28 and TRBJ1-4, is as follows: DVKVTQSSRYLVKRTGEKVFLECVQDMDHENMFWYRQDPGLGLRLIYFSYDVKMKEKGDIPEGYSVSREKKERFSLILESASTNQTSMYLCASSFVGTRGEKLFFGSGTQLSVL.

The chain carries TRBV30 and TRBJ1-4; a possible D gene is TRBD1 (5 bases). CDR3 length: 13 residues. V was clipped by 7 bases and J by 3 bases, with 12 bases between them. Germline-derived CDR1 and CDR2 are GTSNPN and SVGIG (reference sequence). The CDR3 is CASRRGANEKLFF. The DNA of the CDR3 is TGTGCCTCCCGGCGGGGGGCTAATGAAAAACTGTTTTTT.

The chain carries TRBV13 and TRBJ1-2; D might be TRBD1 (5 bases). Trimming cost V 5 bases and J 8 bases, with 18 bases left between them. The CDR3 contains 14 residues. Per germline, CDR1 PRHDT and CDR2 FYEKMQ (reference sequence). In DNA form, the CDR3 reads TGTGCCAGCAGCCTCAAAGGGGTCCTCGGCGGCTACACCTTC. This gives the protein CASSLKGVLGGYTF.

This chain uses TRBV28 with TRBJ2-4; 7 positions agree with TRBD1. V trimming: 10 bases; J trimming: 0 bases; junction bases outside the gene matches: 3. The CDR3 runs to 13 residues. Germline-derived CDR1 and CDR2 are MDHEN and SYDVKM. The CDR3 loop reads CATGTVAKNIQYF. CDR3 nucleotide sequence: TGTGCCACCGGGACAGTAGCCAAAAACATTCAGTACTTC.

This clone was seen a single time. V and J are TRBV9 and TRBJ2-1; 11 positions match TRBD2. Germline loops: CDR1 SGDLS, CDR2 YYNGEE. The ends lost 4 bases at V and 0 bases at J; junction bases unmatched: 9. The CDR3 runs 18 residues. Here the CDR3 reads CASSTGPGTSGSYNEQFF. The CDR3 region has the DNA TGTGCCAGCAGCACCGGACCCGGGACTAGCGGCTCCTACAATGAGCAGTTCTTC.

This chain connects TRBV11-1 to TRBJ2-7; D is ambiguous. The CDR3 loop spans 14 amino acids. V lost 5 bases to trimming and J lost 4 bases, with 15 bases between them. Germline V gene lookup returns CDR1 SGHAT and CDR2 FQDESV (reference sequence). CDR3 nucleotide sequence: TGTGCCAGCAGCCCCCGTGAGGTTTCTTACGAGCAGTACTTC. Translated: CASSPREVSYEQYF.